This T cell receptor beta chain was documented in a study of T-cell reconstitution after alpha-beta-depleted transplantation in children. This clonotype was picked up many times. It was with unique molecular identifiers that the TCRbeta library was prepared. Each CDR3 protein is one row after TCRdb ran MiXCR on the PCR reads. Found here are some 220,000 distinct CDR3 sequences, under 9.5% of them singletons; the top ten hold roughly 6.2%. The trim removed 1 base at V and 10 bases at J, leaving 6 bases unmatched. The CDR3 extends over 13 amino acids. Germline CDR1 is SNHLY and CDR2 is FYNNEI. This clonotype was sampled from a human donor who donated a stem cell graft to a child with acute lymphoblastic leukemia. Sequences were derived from PBMCs from the stem cell graft donor, sampled from the stem cell graft. This chain links TRBV2 with TRBJ1-1; TRBD1 aligns across 7 bases. For the CDR3, the DNA is TGTGCCAGCAGTGAAGGGGTAGGGGGCTCAGCTTTCTTT. Translated, it gives CASSEGVGGSAFF.